These 12 T cell receptor beta chains were all obtained from the same sample, sequenced in a study of cytomegalovirus exposure and HLA in healthy donors. The primer mix had 60 Vbeta and 13 Jbeta primers. Profiled with immunoSEQ multiplex PCR; TCRdb holds only in-frame clones, not every one. There are under 250,000 clones in the sample; more than 75% occur only once, and 0.24% lies in the top ten. The material sequenced was PBMCs. Every receptor here comes from a girl aged 2-9 years in good health and CMV-seronegative.

This chain links TRBV6-7 with TRBJ2-3; a possible D gene is TRBD1 (5 bases). TRBV6-7 is recorded as an ORF, its role being uncertain. This CDR3 comprises 14 residues. V lost 2 bases and J 4 bases, leaving 10 bases between the germline ends. The CDR3 DNA is TGTGCCAGCAGTTACATGACAGCCTCAGATACGCAGTATTTT. Amino acids: CASSYMTASDTQYF.

The CDR3 sequence: CASSFGPSYNEQFF. DNA of the CDR3: TGCGCCAGCAGCTTTGGGCCGTCCTACAATGAGCAGTTCTTC. The V call is TRBV5-1, the J call TRBJ2-1; D not resolved. The CDR3 contains 14 residues. Germline-derived CDR1 and CDR2 are SGHRS and YFSETQ. Trimming took off 2 bases at V and 1 base at J, with 7 bases between the two ends.

The V call is TRBV5-4, the J call TRBJ2-7; 7 nucleotides line up with TRBD1. Germline V gene sequence: CDR1 SGHNT, CDR2 YYREEE (reference sequence). This CDR3 has 16 amino acids. V was pared by 4 bases and J by 5 bases, with 15 bases of the junction left unmatched. CDR3 in DNA: TGTGCCAGCAGCCCAGGGAGAGGGGGCGCCCCCAACGAGCAGTACTTC. Translating gives CASSPGRGGAPNEQYF.

This clone was found once. The rearrangement joins TRBV5-6 to TRBJ2-7; 7 bases are shared with TRBD1. CDR3 size: 14 residues. The J segment lost 3 bases and the V segment lost 0 bases, leaving 3 bases of the junction unmatched. The germline gives CDR1 SGHDT, CDR2 YYEEEE. The CDR3 spells CASSLGTGIYEQYF. The CDR3 DNA reads TGTGCCAGCAGCTTGGGGACAGGCATCTACGAGCAGTACTTC.

This sequence joins TRBV19 and TRBJ2-3; 7 bases line up with TRBD2. CDR1 is LNHDA, CDR2 SQIVND, per germline (reference sequence). Trimming removed 0 bases from V and 1 base from J; junction bases left unmatched: 7. The CDR3 loop spans 17 amino acids. In DNA form, the CDR3 reads TGTGCCAGTAGTATAGAAGGGAGGGGCTACGGCACAGATACGCAGTATTTT. Amino acid sequence: CASSIEGRGYGTDTQYF.

This clone turned up a few times. In nucleotides, the CDR3 is TGTGCCAGCACCAAGACAGGCAACGAGCAGTACTTC. This gives the protein CASTKTGNEQYF. V and J are TRBV6-5 and TRBJ2-7, with D tentatively TRBD1 (6 bases). This CDR3 has 12 residues. Germline CDR1 MNHEY, CDR2 SVGAGI. The V and J ends lost 7 bases and 5 bases respectively, with 12 bases between them.

This clone was picked up a small number of times. The J gene is TRBJ1-5, the V gene TRBV6-1; 11 bases fit TRBD1. With V trimmed by 8 bases and J by 6 bases, 3 bases remained unmatched. The CDR3 length is 13 residues. Germline values: CDR1 MNHNS, CDR2 SASEGT. The CDR3 reads CASWTGGGQPQHF. The DNA of the CDR3 is TGTGCCAGCTGGACAGGGGGCGGTCAGCCCCAGCATTTT.

V gene TRBV20-1 combines with J gene TRBJ1-2; D not resolved. The germline CDR1 and CDR2 sequences are DFQATT and SNEGSKA (reference sequence). This CDR3 is 10 amino acids long. Between the trimmed V and J ends, which lost 3 bases and 8 bases, there was a span of 7 bases. The CDR3 DNA is TGCAGTGCTAGGGAGAGAGGCTACACCTTC. Translation gives CSARERGYTF.

The V and J genes are TRBV27 and TRBJ2-6, with TRBD1 as a possible D gene (5 bases). CDR1 and CDR2 from the germline V gene are MNHEY and SMNVEV (reference sequence). This CDR3 has 13 residues. Trimming took 7 bases from V and 2 from J, leaving 6 bases between them. CDR3 nucleotides: TGTGCCAGCAAACAGGCTGGGGCCAACGTCCTGACTTTC. This encodes CASKQAGANVLTF.

This rearrangement joins TRBV5-4 to TRBJ1-2, with D possibly TRBD1 on 5 matching bases. Trimming removed 0 bases from V and 7 bases from J, with 7 bases in between. Germline lookup yields CDR1 SGHNT and CDR2 YYREEE (reference sequence). The length of the CDR3 is 12 residues. DNA of the CDR3: TGTGCCAGCAGCTTGGCCAGGGTTGGCTACACCTTC. Amino acids: CASSLARVGYTF.

The chain couples TRBV11-2 to TRBJ2-1, with 9 bases fitting TRBD2. The germline gives CDR1 SGHAT, CDR2 FQNNGV. This CDR3 region has 16 residues. The trim removed 3 bases at V and 7 bases at J, leaving 10 bases unmatched. CDR3 loop: CASSFPGLAGRNEQFF. DNA for the CDR3: TGTGCCAGCAGCTTCCCCGGGCTAGCGGGACGTAATGAGCAGTTCTTC.

The CDR3 region has the DNA TGTGCCTGGGCGACAGGGGCGGGCACAGATACGCAGTATTTT. It codes for CAWATGAGTDTQYF. The chain uses TRBV30 and TRBJ2-3; 8 bases line up with TRBD1. J was trimmed by 1 base and V by 5 bases; bases with no gene match: 5. The CDR3 is 14 residues long. Germline V gene sequence: CDR1 GTSNPN, CDR2 SVGIG (reference sequence).